This TCR beta chain originates from a study of T-cell memory formation after mild COVID-19. Concerning this clonotype: The antigen is unknown.

J gave up 8 bases and V 3 bases, and 6 bases lay outside the gene matches. Germline V gives CDR1 SGHNT, CDR2 YYREEE (reference sequence). CDR3 length: 14 residues. General observations from the study: Contracting CD4+ clones were located mainly in CM and EM, and CD8+ clones in EMRA.

TCR alpha and TCR beta cDNA libraries with sample barcodes and UMIs came from 5'RACE using constant-segment primers. TCRdb reprocessed the 5' RACE reads via MiXCR and lists one record per CDR3 protein. This repertoire shows about 340,000 distinct CDR3 sequences, over 10% found once; its top ten account for about a fifth. The rearrangement joins TRBV5-4 to TRBJ1-2, with 11 bases matching TRBD1. The sample taken for sequencing was PBMCs or a T cell subset sorted from them (not recorded which). The receptor comes from a man aged 18 to 29 who had mild COVID-19 (a few samples of this study predate the infection). Cell type and time point are not known. The CDR3 DNA is TGTGCCAGCAGCTGGACAGGGGGCTTCGAGGGCTACACCTTC. This translates into CASSWTGGFEGYTF. The variable domain in full, completed from reference TRBV5-4 and TRBJ1-2, reads ETGVTQSPTHLIKTRGQQVTLRCSSQSGHNTVSWYQQALGQGPQFIFQYYREEENGRGNFPPRFSGLQFPNYSSELNVNALELDDSALYLCASSWTGGFEGYTFGSGTRLTVV.